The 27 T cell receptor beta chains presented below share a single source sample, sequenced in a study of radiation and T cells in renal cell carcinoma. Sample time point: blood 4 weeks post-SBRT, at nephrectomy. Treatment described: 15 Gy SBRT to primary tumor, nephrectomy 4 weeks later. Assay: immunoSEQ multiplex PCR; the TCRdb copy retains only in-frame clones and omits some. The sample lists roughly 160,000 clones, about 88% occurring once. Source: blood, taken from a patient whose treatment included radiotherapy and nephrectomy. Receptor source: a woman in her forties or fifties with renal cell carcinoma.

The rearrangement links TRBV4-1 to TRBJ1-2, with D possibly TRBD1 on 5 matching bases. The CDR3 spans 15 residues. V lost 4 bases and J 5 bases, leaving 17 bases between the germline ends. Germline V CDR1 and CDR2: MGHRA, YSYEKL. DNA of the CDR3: TGCGCCAGCAGCCGAGCCCCCGCGGGACTATATGGCTACACCTTC. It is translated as CASSRAPAGLYGYTF.

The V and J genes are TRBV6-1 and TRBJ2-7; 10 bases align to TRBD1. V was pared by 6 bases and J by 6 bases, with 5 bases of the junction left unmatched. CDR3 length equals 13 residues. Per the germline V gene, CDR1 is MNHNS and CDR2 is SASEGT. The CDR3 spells CASSTDRGGEQYF. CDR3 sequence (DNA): TGTGCCAGCAGCACGGACAGGGGGGGCGAGCAGTACTTC.

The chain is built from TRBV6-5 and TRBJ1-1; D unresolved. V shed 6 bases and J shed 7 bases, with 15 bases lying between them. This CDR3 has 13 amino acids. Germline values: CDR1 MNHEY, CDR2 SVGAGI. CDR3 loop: CASRPSRVGEAFF. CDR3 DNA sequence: TGTGCCAGCAGGCCGTCTCGAGTGGGTGAAGCTTTCTTT.

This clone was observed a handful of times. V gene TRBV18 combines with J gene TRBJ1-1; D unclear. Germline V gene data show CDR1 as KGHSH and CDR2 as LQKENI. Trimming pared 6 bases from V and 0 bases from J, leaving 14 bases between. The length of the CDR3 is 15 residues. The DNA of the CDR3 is TGTGCCAGCTCTCTCCCACTGGGTTTGAACACTGAAGCTTTCTTT. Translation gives CASSLPLGLNTEAFF.

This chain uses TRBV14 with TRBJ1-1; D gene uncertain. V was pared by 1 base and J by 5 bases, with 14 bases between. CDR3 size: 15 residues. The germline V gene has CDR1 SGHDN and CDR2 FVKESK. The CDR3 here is CASSQVNGGGTEAFF. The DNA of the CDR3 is TGTGCCAGCAGCCAAGTCAACGGAGGTGGTACTGAAGCTTTCTTT. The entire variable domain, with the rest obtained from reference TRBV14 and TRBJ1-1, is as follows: EAGVTQFPSHSVIEKGQTVTLRCDPISGHDNLYWYRRVMGKEIKFLLHFVKESKQDESGMPNNRFLAERTGGTYSTLKVQPAELEDSGVYFCASSQVNGGGTEAFFGQGTRLTVV.

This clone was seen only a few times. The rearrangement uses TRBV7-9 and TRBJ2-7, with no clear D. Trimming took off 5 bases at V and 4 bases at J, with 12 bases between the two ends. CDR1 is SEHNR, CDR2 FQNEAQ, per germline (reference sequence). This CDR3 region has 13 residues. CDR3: CASSPYPPYEQYF. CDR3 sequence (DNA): TGTGCCAGCAGCCCCTACCCCCCTTACGAGCAGTACTTC.

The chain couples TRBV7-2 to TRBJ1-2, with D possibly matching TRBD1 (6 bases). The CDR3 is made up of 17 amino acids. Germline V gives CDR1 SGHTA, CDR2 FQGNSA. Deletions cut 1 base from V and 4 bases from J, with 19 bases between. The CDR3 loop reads CASSLEAGARALYGYTF. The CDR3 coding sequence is TGTGCCAGCAGCTTAGAGGCGGGGGCGCGGGCTCTCTATGGCTACACCTTC.

CDR3 protein: CASSYGDRGFAGELFF. The CDR3 region has the DNA TGTGCCAGCAGTTACGGGGACAGGGGGTTCGCCGGGGAGCTGTTTTTT. This chain uses TRBV6-5 with TRBJ2-2, with 11 bases matching TRBD1. The CDR3 runs 16 residues. In germline, CDR1 is MNHEY, CDR2 SVGAGI. V gave up 2 bases and J gave up 6 bases; unmatched junction bases: 5.

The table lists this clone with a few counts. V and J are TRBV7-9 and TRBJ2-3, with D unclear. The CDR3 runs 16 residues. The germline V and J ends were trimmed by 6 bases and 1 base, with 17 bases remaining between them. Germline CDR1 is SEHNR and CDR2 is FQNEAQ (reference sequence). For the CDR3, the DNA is TGTGCCAGCAGATCACTAATCGGTGGGGGCACAGATACGCAGTATTTT. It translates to CASRSLIGGGTDTQYF.

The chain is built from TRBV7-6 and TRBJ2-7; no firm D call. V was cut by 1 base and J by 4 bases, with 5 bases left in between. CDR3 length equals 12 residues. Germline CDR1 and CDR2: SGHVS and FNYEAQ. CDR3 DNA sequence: TGTGCCAGCAGCTTAGGTAGATACGAGCAGTACTTC. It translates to CASSLGRYEQYF. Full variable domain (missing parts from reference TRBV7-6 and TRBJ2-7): GAGVSQSPRYKVTKRGQDVALRCDPISGHVSLYWYRQALGQGPEFLTYFNYEAQQDKSGLPNDRFSAERPEGSISTLTIQRTEQRDSAMYRCASSLGRYEQYFGPGTRLTVT.

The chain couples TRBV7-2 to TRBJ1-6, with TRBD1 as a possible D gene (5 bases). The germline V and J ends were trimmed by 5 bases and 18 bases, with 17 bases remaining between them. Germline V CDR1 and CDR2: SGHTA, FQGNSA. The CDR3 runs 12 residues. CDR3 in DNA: TGTGCCAGCAGCCCTAGTGGGGCTTCCCCCCACTTT. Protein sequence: CASSPSGASPHF.

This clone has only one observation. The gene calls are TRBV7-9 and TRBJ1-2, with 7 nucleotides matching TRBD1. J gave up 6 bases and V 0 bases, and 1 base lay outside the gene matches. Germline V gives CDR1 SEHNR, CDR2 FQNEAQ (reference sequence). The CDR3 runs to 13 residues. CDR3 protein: CASSLAGTDGYTF. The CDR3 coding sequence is TGTGCCAGCAGCTTAGCGGGGACAGATGGCTACACCTTC.

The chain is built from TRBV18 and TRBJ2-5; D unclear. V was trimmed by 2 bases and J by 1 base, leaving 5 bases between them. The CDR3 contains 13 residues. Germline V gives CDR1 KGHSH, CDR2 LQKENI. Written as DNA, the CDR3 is TGTGCCAGCTCACCAAACTTCCAAGAGACCCAGTACTTC. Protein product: CASSPNFQETQYF.

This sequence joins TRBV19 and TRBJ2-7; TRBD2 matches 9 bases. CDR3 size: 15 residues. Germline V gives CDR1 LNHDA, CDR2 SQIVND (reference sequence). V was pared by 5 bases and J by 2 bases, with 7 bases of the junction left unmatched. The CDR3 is CASSGSGLAPYEQYF. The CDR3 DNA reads TGTGCCAGTAGTGGGTCGGGACTAGCCCCCTACGAGCAGTACTTC.

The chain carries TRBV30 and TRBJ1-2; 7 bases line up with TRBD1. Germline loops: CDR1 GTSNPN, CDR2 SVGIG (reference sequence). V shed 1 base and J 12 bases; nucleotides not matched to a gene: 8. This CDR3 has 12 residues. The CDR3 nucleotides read TGTGCCTGGAGTGGCGGACAGGATCTCAACACCTTC. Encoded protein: CAWSGGQDLNTF. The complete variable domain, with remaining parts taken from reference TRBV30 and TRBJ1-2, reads SQTIHQWPATLVQPVGSPLSLECTVEGTSNPNLYWYRQAAGRGLQLLFYSVGIGQISSEVPQNLSASRPQDRQFILSSKKLLLSDSGFYLCAWSGGQDLNTFGSGTRLTVV.

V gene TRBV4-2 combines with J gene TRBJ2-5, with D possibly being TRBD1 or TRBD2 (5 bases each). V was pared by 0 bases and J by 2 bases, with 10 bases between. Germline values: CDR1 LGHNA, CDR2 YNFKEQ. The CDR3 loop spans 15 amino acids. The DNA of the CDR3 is TGTGCCAGCAGCCAAGATCGGGGCGTACAAGAGACCCAGTACTTC. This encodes CASSQDRGVQETQYF.

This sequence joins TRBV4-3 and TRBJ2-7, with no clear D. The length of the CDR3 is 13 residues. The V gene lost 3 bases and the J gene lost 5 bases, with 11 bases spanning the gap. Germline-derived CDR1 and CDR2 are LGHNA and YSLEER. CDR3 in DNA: TGCGCCAGCAGCCAGTATGTGCCCGACGAGCAGTACTTC. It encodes CASSQYVPDEQYF.

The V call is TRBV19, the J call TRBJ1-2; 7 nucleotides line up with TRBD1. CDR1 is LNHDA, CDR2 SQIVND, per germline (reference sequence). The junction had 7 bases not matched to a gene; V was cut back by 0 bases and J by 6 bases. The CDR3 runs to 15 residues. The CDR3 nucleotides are TGTGCCAGTAGTATAGATCGAGGCAGGGGGAATGGCTACACCTTC. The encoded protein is CASSIDRGRGNGYTF.

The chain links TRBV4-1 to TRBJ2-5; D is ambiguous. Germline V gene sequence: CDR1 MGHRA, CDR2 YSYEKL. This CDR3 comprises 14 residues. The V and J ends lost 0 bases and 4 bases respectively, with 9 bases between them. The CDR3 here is CASSQDESRETQYF. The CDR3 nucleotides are TGCGCCAGCAGCCAAGACGAGAGTCGAGAGACCCAGTACTTC.

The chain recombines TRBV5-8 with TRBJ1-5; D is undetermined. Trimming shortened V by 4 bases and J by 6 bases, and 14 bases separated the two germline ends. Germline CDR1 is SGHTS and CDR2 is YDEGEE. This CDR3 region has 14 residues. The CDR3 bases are TGTGCCAGCAGCAGGGCCCCTGCGGTTCAGCCCCAGCATTTT. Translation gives CASSRAPAVQPQHF.

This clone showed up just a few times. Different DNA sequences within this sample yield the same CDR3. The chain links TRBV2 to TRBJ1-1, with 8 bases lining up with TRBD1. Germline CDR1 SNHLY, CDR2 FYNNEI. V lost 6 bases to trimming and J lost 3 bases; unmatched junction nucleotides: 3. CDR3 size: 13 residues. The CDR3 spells CASSRQGYTEAFF. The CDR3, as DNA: TGTGCCAGCAGCAGACAGGGGTACACTGAAGCTTTCTTT.

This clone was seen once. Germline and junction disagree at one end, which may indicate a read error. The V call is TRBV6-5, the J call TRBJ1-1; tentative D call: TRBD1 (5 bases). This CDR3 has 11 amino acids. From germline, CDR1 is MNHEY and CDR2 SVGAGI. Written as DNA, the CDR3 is TGTGCCACTAGATCGGCCCTACAGGTAATCTTT. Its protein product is CATRSALQVIF.

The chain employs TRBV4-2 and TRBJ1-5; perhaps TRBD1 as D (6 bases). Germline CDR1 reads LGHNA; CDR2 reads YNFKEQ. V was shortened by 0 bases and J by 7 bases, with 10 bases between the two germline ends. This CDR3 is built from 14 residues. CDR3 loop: CASSQEGGRQPQHF. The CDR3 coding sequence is TGTGCCAGCAGCCAAGAGGGGGGGCGGCAGCCCCAGCATTTT.

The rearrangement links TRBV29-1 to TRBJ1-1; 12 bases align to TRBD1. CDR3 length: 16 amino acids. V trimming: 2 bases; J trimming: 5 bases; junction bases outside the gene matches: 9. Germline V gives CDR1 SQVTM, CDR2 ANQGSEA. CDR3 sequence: CSVEPGQGARETEAFF. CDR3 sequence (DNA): TGCAGCGTTGAACCGGGACAGGGGGCGAGGGAGACTGAAGCTTTCTTT.

The CDR3: CASSKRLREETQYF. CDR3 DNA sequence: TGTGCCAGTAGTAAGAGGCTTAGGGAAGAGACCCAGTACTTC. The chain couples TRBV19 to TRBJ2-5; D is unclear. With 4 bases removed from V and 3 bases from J, the gap between germline ends came to 12 bases. The CDR3 runs 14 residues. Per the germline V gene, CDR1 is LNHDA and CDR2 is SQIVND (reference sequence).

CDR3 sequence (DNA): TGCGCCAGCAAAGGGGCTAGCGGAGATACGCAGTATTTT. Its protein product is CASKGASGDTQYF. V usage is TRBV10-1 and J usage is TRBJ2-3; TRBD2 matches at 7 bases. The germline CDR1 and CDR2 sequences are WNHNN and SYGVQD (reference sequence). This CDR3 is 13 amino acids long. V was pared by 7 bases and J by 5 bases, with 6 bases of the junction left unmatched.

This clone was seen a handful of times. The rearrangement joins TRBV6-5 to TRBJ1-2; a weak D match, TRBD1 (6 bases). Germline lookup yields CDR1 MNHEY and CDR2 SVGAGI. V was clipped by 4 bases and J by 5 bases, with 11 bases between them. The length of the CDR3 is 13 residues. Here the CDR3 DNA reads TGTGCCAGCAGTTTACTTGGACAGTATGGCTACACCTTC. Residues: CASSLLGQYGYTF.